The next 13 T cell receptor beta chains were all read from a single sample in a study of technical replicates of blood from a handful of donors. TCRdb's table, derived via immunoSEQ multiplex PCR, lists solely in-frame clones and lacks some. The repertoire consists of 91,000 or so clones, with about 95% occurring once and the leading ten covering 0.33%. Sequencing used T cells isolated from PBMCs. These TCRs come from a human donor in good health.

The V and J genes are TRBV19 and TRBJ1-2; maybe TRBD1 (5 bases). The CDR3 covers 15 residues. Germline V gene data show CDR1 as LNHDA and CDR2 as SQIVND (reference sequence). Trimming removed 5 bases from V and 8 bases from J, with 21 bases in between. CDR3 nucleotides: TGTGCCAGTAGTCCTCTAGACAGCTACCGTGGCGGCTACACCTTC. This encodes CASSPLDSYRGGYTF.

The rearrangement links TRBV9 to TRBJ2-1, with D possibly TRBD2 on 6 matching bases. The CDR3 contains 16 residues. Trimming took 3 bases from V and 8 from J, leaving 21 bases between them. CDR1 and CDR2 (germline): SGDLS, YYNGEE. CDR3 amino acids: CASSARGEALGYEQFF. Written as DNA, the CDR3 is TGTGCCAGCAGCGCTCGCGGGGAGGCTCTGGGGTATGAGCAGTTCTTC.

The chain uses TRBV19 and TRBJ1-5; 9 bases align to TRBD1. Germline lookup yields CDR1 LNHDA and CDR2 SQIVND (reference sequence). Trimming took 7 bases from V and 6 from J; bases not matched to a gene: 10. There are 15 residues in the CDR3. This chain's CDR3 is CASNTGTGFLQPQHF. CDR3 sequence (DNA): TGTGCCAGTAATACTGGGACAGGGTTTCTTCAGCCCCAGCATTTT.

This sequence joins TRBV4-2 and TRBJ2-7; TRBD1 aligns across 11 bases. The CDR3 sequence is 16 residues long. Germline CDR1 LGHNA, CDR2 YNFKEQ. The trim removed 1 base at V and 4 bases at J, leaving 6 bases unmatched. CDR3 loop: CASSQVGDRGGYEQYF. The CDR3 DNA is TGTGCCAGCAGCCAAGTGGGGGACAGGGGGGGATACGAGCAGTACTTC.

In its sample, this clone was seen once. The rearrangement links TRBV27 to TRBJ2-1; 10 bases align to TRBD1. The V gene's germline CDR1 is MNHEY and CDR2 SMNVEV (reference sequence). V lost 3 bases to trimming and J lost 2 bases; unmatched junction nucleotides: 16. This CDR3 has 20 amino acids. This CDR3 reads CASSLPDRGRGKDAYNEQFF. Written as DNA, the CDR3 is TGTGCCAGCAGTTTGCCAGACAGGGGGCGAGGTAAGGATGCCTACAATGAGCAGTTCTTC.

DNA for the CDR3: TGTGCCAGCAGCACCACCCTTCGTAGCGGGAGGTTTGACACCGGGGAGCTGTTTTTT. This gives the protein CASSTTLRSGRFDTGELFF. The V call is TRBV7-2, the J call TRBJ2-2, with 10 positions matching TRBD2. The CDR3 covers 19 residues. Trimming at V came to 5 bases and at J to 3 bases, leaving 15 bases not matched to a gene. CDR1 is SGHTA, CDR2 FQGNSA, per germline. Together with reference TRBV7-2 and TRBJ2-2, the CDR3 gives the full variable domain: GAGVSQSPSNKVTEKGKDVELRCDPISGHTALYWYRQSLGQGLEFLIYFQGNSAPDKSGLPSDRFSAERTGGSVSTLTIQRTQQEDSAVYLCASSTTLRSGRFDTGELFFGEGSRLTVL.

In nucleotides, the CDR3 is TGTGCCAGCAGCTTGCGCGGGGACACAGATACGCAGTATTTT. Amino acids: CASSLRGDTDTQYF. The chain carries TRBV11-2 and TRBJ2-3, with D possibly matching TRBD2 (6 bases). V was cut by 3 bases and J by 2 bases, with 9 bases left in between. This CDR3 spans 14 amino acids. The germline V gene encodes CDR1 SGHAT and CDR2 FQNNGV.

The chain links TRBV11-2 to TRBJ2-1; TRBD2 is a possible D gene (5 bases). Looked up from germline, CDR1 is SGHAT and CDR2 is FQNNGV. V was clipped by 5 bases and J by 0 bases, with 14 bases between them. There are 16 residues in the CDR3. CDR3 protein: CASSPISGSSYNEQFF. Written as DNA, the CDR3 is TGTGCCAGCAGCCCCATAAGCGGCAGCTCCTACAATGAGCAGTTCTTC. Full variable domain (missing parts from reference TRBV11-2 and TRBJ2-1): EAGVAQSPRYKIIEKRQSVAFWCNPISGHATLYWYQQILGQGPKLLIQFQNNGVVDDSQLPKDRFSAERLKGVDSTLKIQPAKLEDSAVYLCASSPISGSSYNEQFFGPGTRLTVL.

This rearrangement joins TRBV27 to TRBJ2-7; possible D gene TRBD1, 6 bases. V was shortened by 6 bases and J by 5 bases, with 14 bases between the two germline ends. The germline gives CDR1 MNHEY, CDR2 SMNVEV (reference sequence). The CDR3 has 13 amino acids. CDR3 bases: TGTGCCAGCAGGATTCAGGGGCAAAACGAGCAGTACTTC. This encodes CASRIQGQNEQYF.

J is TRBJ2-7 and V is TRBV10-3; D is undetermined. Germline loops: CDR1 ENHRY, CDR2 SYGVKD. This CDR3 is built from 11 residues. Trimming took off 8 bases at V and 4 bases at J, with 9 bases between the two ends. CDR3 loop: CAIDTGYEQYF. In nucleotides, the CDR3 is TGTGCCATCGACACCGGATACGAGCAGTACTTC.

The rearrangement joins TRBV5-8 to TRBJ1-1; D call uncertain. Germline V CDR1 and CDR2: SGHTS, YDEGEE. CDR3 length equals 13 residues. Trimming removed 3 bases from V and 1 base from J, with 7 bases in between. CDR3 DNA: TGTGCCAGCAGCTCCAACAGGAACACTGAAGCTTTCTTT. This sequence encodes CASSSNRNTEAFF.

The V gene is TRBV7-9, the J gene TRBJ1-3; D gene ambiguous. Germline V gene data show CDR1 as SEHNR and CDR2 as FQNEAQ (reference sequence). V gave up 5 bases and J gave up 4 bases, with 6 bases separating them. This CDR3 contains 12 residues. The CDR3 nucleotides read TGTGCCAGCAGCCCCCAGGGAAACACCATATATTTT. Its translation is CASSPQGNTIYF.

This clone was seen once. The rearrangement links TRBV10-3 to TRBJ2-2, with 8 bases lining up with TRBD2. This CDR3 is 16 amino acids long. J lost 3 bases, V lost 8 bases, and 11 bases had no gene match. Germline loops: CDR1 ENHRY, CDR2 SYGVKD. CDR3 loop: CAISRKAGVYTGELFF. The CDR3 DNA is TGTGCCATCTCACGGAAAGCGGGGGTTTACACCGGGGAGCTGTTTTTT.